The T cell receptor beta chain under discussion was sequenced for a study of CD8+CD57+ T cells in acquired aplastic anemia. Study-wide context: Sorted CD4+ and CD8+ cells yielded DNA averaging around 3.2 ug. Reads per healthy sample averaged approximately 10 million (CD4+) and about 12 million (CD8+).

Whole-study findings and limits: CD8+ Simpson's diversity showed no significant patient-control difference.

The CDR3 spans 16 residues. V lost 6 bases, J lost 6 bases, and 11 bases stayed unmatched. Germline V CDR1 and CDR2: SGHNT, YENEEA. This clonotype came up a few times. Its antigen is currently unknown. Genomic DNA was employed as the template in profiling TCR beta VDJ and CDR3. One entry per CDR3 protein, called by TCRdb with MiXCR from the reads. The sample has 400,000 to 450,000 distinct CDR3 sequences, under 80% seen once; the top ten hold approximately 3.8%. Sequenced input: sorted CD4+, CD8+, or CD8+CD57+ T cells (not recorded which) from PBMCs. The origin of this receptor is a human donor in good health, serving as a control. V is TRBV11-3 and J is TRBJ2-2; 9 positions agree with TRBD1. CDR3 region: CASSWTGDSSSGELFF. CDR3 coding DNA: TGTGCCAGCAGTTGGACAGGGGATTCTTCCTCCGGGGAGCTGTTTTTT. The whole variable domain, filled in from reference TRBV11-3 and TRBJ2-2, reads EAGVVQSPRYKIIEKKQPVAFWCNPISGHNTLYWYLQNLGQGPELLIRYENEEAVDDSQLPKDRFSAERLKGVDSTLKIQPAELGDSAVYLCASSWTGDSSSGELFFGEGSRLTVL.